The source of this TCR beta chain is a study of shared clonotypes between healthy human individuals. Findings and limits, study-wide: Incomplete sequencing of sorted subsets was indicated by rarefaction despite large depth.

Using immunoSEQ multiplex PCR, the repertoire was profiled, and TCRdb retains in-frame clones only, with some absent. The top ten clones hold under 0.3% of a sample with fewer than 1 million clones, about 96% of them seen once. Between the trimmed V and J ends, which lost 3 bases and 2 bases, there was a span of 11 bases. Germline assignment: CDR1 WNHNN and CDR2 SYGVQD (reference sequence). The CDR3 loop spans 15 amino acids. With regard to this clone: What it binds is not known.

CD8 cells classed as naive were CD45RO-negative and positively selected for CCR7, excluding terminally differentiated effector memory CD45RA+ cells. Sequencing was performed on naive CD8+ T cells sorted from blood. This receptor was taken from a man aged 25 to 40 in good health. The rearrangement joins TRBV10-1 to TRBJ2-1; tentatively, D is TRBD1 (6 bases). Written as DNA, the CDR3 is TGCGCCAGCAGTGATCGGACAGAAACCTACAATGAGCAGTTCTTC. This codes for CASSDRTETYNEQFF.